Following are 25 T cell receptor beta chains from one sample sequenced in a study of blood T cell repertoires in COVID-19. The method was immunoSEQ multiplex PCR; TCRdb's version includes in-frame clones alone and lacks a portion of them. This table holds 36,000 or so clones, approximately 90% found once. The sample comprised peripheral blood. Receptors were obtained from a human donor in a cohort sampled during active COVID-19.

The genes are TRBV28 and TRBJ2-7; TRBD2 matches at 7 bases. The CDR3 has 14 residues. V was pared by 6 bases and J by 0 bases, with 5 bases of the junction left unmatched. Looked up from germline, CDR1 is MDHEN and CDR2 is SYDVKM. The CDR3 DNA follows: TGTGCCAGCAGGTTGGGGGGGAGCTCCTACGAGCAGTACTTC. Translating it yields CASRLGGSSYEQYF. Full variable domain (missing parts from reference TRBV28 and TRBJ2-7): DVKVTQSSRYLVKRTGEKVFLECVQDMDHENMFWYRQDPGLGLRLIYFSYDVKMKEKGDIPEGYSVSREKKERFSLILESASTNQTSMYLCASRLGGSSYEQYFGPGTRLTVT.

The chain joins TRBV6-6 to TRBJ2-7; 7 nucleotides line up with TRBD1. The J segment lost 2 bases and the V segment lost 6 bases, leaving 7 bases of the junction unmatched. The CDR3 is made up of 14 amino acids. Germline V CDR1 and CDR2: MNHNY, SVGAGI (reference sequence). Written as DNA, the CDR3 is TGTGCCAGCAGAAGACAGGGTAGGGCCTACGAGCAGTACTTC. Protein: CASRRQGRAYEQYF.

The V call is TRBV19, the J call TRBJ2-2; TRBD2 is a possible D gene (5 bases). The germline V and J ends were trimmed by 3 bases and 6 bases, with 11 bases remaining between them. CDR3 length: 14 amino acids. CDR1 and CDR2 from the germline V gene are LNHDA and SQIVND (reference sequence). The CDR3 reads CASSISTGSGELFF. As DNA, the CDR3 is TGTGCCAGTAGTATCTCTACGGGGTCCGGGGAGCTGTTTTTT.

V and J are TRBV6-5 and TRBJ2-7; D may be TRBD2 (5 bases). This CDR3 is 14 amino acids long. CDR1 and CDR2 (germline): MNHEY, SVGAGI. Trimming stripped 7 bases from V and 0 bases from J, with 13 bases between. This chain's CDR3 is CASKLAGSSYEQYF. The CDR3 DNA sequence: TGTGCCAGCAAGCTGGCGGGTAGCTCCTACGAGCAGTACTTC.

This clone is a singleton in its sample. This chain connects TRBV2 to TRBJ2-2, with D unclear. V lost 4 bases, J lost 7 bases, and 7 bases lay in between. Germline-derived CDR1 and CDR2 are SNHLY and FYNNEI. The length of the CDR3 is 12 residues. The CDR3 DNA is TGTGCCAGCAGTGGACTCGTCGGGGAGCTGTTTTTT. This gives the protein CASSGLVGELFF.

V usage is TRBV28 and J usage is TRBJ1-1, with D perhaps matching TRBD1 (6 bases). This CDR3 is built from 17 residues. Trimming took off 3 bases at V and 1 base at J, with 18 bases between the two ends. The germline V gene has CDR1 MDHEN and CDR2 SYDVKM. DNA of the CDR3: TGTGCCAGCAGTTTTGCAGGGAGGGACACCCAGAACACTGAAGCTTTCTTT. It translates to CASSFAGRDTQNTEAFF.

This clone is medium-sized. CDR3 region: CASSLLGGPLYEQFF. CDR3 bases: TGTGCCAGCAGTTTGTTGGGGGGGCCTCTTTATGAGCAGTTCTTC. The gene calls are TRBV28 and TRBJ2-1, with D possibly matching TRBD2 (7 bases). The CDR3 runs 15 residues. The V end was cut by 3 bases, the J end by 8 bases, with 17 bases between. Germline assignment: CDR1 MDHEN and CDR2 SYDVKM.

This clone was picked up one time. V gene TRBV10-3 combines with J gene TRBJ1-2, with TRBD1 matching 7 bases. Trimming took 8 bases from V and 6 from J; bases not matched to a gene: 9. CDR1 and CDR2 (germline): ENHRY, SYGVKD. The CDR3 is 13 amino acids. The CDR3 loop reads CAIGTDAYNGYTF. The CDR3 DNA reads as TGTGCCATCGGGACAGACGCCTATAATGGCTACACCTTC.

This sequence joins TRBV24-1 and TRBJ2-7; a weak D match, TRBD1 (5 bases). V was clipped by 5 bases and J by 3 bases, with 19 bases between them. The CDR3 length is 16 residues. Germline loops: CDR1 KGHDR, CDR2 SFDVKD. The CDR3: CATSGLSRQGRYEQYF. DNA of the CDR3: TGTGCCACCAGTGGTCTAAGTCGGCAGGGTCGCTACGAGCAGTACTTC.

The gene calls are TRBV19 and TRBJ1-3; D gene uncertain. The CDR3 loop spans 15 amino acids. The ends were cut back, 6 bases at V and 0 bases at J, with 12 bases in the middle. Looked up from germline, CDR1 is LNHDA and CDR2 is SQIVND (reference sequence). The CDR3 DNA follows: TGTGCCAGTAGGTTGATCACAAACTCTGGAAACACCATATATTTT. This encodes CASRLITNSGNTIYF.

The chain combines TRBV5-1 with TRBJ2-5; TRBD2 agrees at 15 bases. The CDR3 is 18 residues long. Trimming cost V 4 bases and J 5 bases; bases outside gene matches: 12. Per germline, CDR1 SGHRS and CDR2 YFSETQ. This CDR3 reads CASSVEGLAGGRGETQYF. CDR3 DNA sequence: TGCGCCAGCAGCGTGGAGGGACTAGCGGGAGGAAGAGGGGAGACCCAGTACTTC.

This clone has only one observation. This chain uses TRBV4-3 with TRBJ2-7; the D is unclear. The CDR3 runs to 13 residues. Trimming took 0 bases from V and 6 from J, leaving 9 bases between them. Per the germline V gene, CDR1 is LGHNA and CDR2 is YSLEER. DNA of the CDR3: TGCGCCAGCAGCCAAGATCTGGAGACCGAGCAGTACTTC. Translation gives CASSQDLETEQYF.

The rearrangement joins TRBV28 to TRBJ1-2; 8 bases match TRBD1. CDR1 and CDR2 (germline): MDHEN, SYDVKM. The CDR3 runs to 13 residues. Unmatched junction bases numbered 4, after V lost 7 bases and J lost 3 bases. CDR3 residues: CASTGGVHYGYTF. The CDR3 nucleotides read TGTGCCAGCACAGGGGGCGTTCACTATGGCTACACCTTC.

The V and J genes are TRBV28 and TRBJ1-4; 10 nucleotides line up with TRBD1. With V trimmed by 4 bases and J by 5 bases, 7 bases remained unmatched. The CDR3 covers 16 residues. Germline-derived CDR1 and CDR2 are MDHEN and SYDVKM. The CDR3 sequence: CASSSYGTGVNEKLFF. CDR3 DNA sequence: TGTGCCAGCAGTTCCTATGGGACAGGGGTCAATGAAAAACTGTTTTTT.

V gene TRBV28 combines with J gene TRBJ1-1; 7 bases line up with TRBD1. V was clipped by 4 bases and J by 0 bases; unmatched bases: 8. The V gene's germline CDR1 is MDHEN and CDR2 SYDVKM. This CDR3 region has 16 residues. The CDR3, as DNA: TGTGCCAGCAGTTGGGACTTGGACAGGATGAACACTGAAGCTTTCTTT. Translating it yields CASSWDLDRMNTEAFF. Variable domain in full (rest from reference TRBV28 and TRBJ1-1): DVKVTQSSRYLVKRTGEKVFLECVQDMDHENMFWYRQDPGLGLRLIYFSYDVKMKEKGDIPEGYSVSREKKERFSLILESASTNQTSMYLCASSWDLDRMNTEAFFGQGTRLTVV.

J is TRBJ1-2 and V is TRBV28; D not certain. V gave up 3 bases and J gave up 2 bases, with 7 bases separating them. The CDR3 consists of 13 residues. Germline CDR1 and CDR2: MDHEN and SYDVKM. The CDR3 sequence: CASSLPANYGYTF. Written as DNA, the CDR3 is TGTGCCAGCAGTTTGCCAGCGAACTATGGCTACACCTTC.

The rearrangement joins TRBV27 to TRBJ2-3; 9 bases match TRBD2. Germline CDR1 reads MNHEY; CDR2 reads SMNVEV (reference sequence). CDR3 size: 15 residues. V gave up 7 bases and J gave up 2 bases; unmatched junction bases: 7. The CDR3 coding sequence is TGTGCCAGCACCCAGACTAGCGGCCCCACAGATACGCAGTATTTT. Translation: CASTQTSGPTDTQYF.

The CDR3 here is CATSTSRVGEQYF. CDR3 coding DNA: TGTGCCACCAGTACTAGCCGAGTCGGCGAGCAGTACTTC. The chain carries TRBV24-1 and TRBJ2-7; D might be TRBD2 (6 bases). Trimming shortened V by 6 bases and J by 6 bases, and 14 bases separated the two germline ends. The CDR3 has 13 residues. CDR1 KGHDR and CDR2 SFDVKD come from the germline V gene.

This chain's CDR3 is CASRAGGGRVTDTQYF. In DNA, the CDR3 is TGCGCCAGCAGGGCGGGCGGGGGGCGCGTCACAGATACGCAGTATTTT. The chain recombines TRBV5-1 with TRBJ2-3, with 8 bases fitting TRBD2. Trimming took 5 bases from V and 2 from J; bases not matched to a gene: 10. The CDR3 is 16 amino acids. From germline, CDR1 is SGHRS and CDR2 YFSETQ.

The CDR3 spells CASSLWNRVNTEAFF. The CDR3 coding sequence is TGTGCCAGCAGTTTATGGAACAGGGTGAACACTGAAGCTTTCTTT. V and J are TRBV28 and TRBJ1-1; the D gene is possibly TRBD1 (6 bases). This CDR3 has 15 residues. In germline, CDR1 is MDHEN, CDR2 SYDVKM. V lost 0 bases to trimming and J lost 0 bases, with 8 bases between them.

This clone was found once. The gene calls are TRBV30 and TRBJ2-5; maybe TRBD2 (6 bases). The CDR3 spans 15 residues. V was shortened by 5 bases and J by 1 base, with 17 bases between the two germline ends. The germline CDR1 and CDR2 sequences are GTSNPN and SVGIG (reference sequence). As DNA, the CDR3 is TGTGCCTGGGGGACTGCCATCCCTCGCCAAGAGACCCAGTACTTC. It codes for CAWGTAIPRQETQYF.

The chain carries TRBV7-9 and TRBJ2-1, with D maybe TRBD2 (6 bases). Trimming shortened V by 6 bases and J by 7 bases, and 22 bases separated the two germline ends. Germline V CDR1 and CDR2: SEHNR, FQNEAQ (reference sequence). This CDR3 spans 16 amino acids. The CDR3 DNA reads TGTGCCAGCAGTTCCAGGACTATTGCGGGCCGGAATGAGCAGTTCTTC. It codes for CASSSRTIAGRNEQFF.

The CDR3 coding sequence is TGCAGTGCTAGTCCTACTATTGGAAATTCACCCCTCCACTTT. Protein sequence: CSASPTIGNSPLHF. The chain has TRBV20-1 and TRBJ1-6; D ambiguous. Trimming removed 3 bases from V and 7 bases from J, with 13 bases in between. From germline, CDR1 is DFQATT and CDR2 SNEGSKA (reference sequence). The CDR3 sequence is 14 residues long.

V usage is TRBV28 and J usage is TRBJ2-7; a weak D match, TRBD1 (6 bases). Germline CDR1 MDHEN, CDR2 SYDVKM. The CDR3 consists of 13 residues. Trimming stripped 5 bases from V and 2 bases from J, with 10 bases between. CDR3 coding DNA: TGTGCCAGCAGTGGACAGTCTCCCTACGAGCAGTACTTC. It is translated as CASSGQSPYEQYF. The full variable domain, with the rest looked up from reference TRBV28 and TRBJ2-7, is DVKVTQSSRYLVKRTGEKVFLECVQDMDHENMFWYRQDPGLGLRLIYFSYDVKMKEKGDIPEGYSVSREKKERFSLILESASTNQTSMYLCASSGQSPYEQYFGPGTRLTVT.

The chain joins TRBV19 to TRBJ2-7; TRBD1 aligns across 8 bases. CDR3 size: 14 residues. V lost 3 bases and J lost 0; bases outside the gene matches: 1. Germline lookup yields CDR1 LNHDA and CDR2 SQIVND (reference sequence). The DNA of the CDR3 is TGTGCCAGTAGTATTGGACAGGGCTCCTACGAGCAGTACTTC. Its translation: CASSIGQGSYEQYF.